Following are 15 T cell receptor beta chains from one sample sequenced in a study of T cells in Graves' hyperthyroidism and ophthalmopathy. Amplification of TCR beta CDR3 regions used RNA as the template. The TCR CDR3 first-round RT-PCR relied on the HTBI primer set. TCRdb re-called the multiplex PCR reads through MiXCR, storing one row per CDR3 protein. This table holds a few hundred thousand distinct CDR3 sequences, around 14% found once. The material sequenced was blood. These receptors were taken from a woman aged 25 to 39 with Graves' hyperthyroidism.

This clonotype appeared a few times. The CDR3, as DNA: TGTGCCAGTAGTACCGGGACAGCGTTCAACTATGGCTACACCTTC. As protein: CASSTGTAFNYGYTF. The rearrangement uses TRBV19 and TRBJ1-2; 7 bases are shared with TRBD1. Unmatched junction bases numbered 7, after V lost 4 bases and J lost 2 bases. This CDR3 contains 15 residues. CDR1 and CDR2 (germline): LNHDA, SQIVND (reference sequence). Full variable domain (remainder filled in from reference TRBV19 and TRBJ1-2): DGGITQSPKYLFRKEGQNVTLSCEQNLNHDAMYWYRQDPGQGLRLIYYSQIVNDFQKGDIAEGYSVSREKKESFPLTVTSAQKNPTAFYLCASSTGTAFNYGYTFGSGTRLTVV.

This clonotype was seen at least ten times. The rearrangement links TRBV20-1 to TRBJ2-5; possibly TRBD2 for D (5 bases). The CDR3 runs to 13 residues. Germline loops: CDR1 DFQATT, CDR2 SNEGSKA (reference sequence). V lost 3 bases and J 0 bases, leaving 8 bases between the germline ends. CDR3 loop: CSASIAYQETQYF. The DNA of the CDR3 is TGCAGTGCTAGCATAGCGTACCAAGAGACCCAGTACTTC.

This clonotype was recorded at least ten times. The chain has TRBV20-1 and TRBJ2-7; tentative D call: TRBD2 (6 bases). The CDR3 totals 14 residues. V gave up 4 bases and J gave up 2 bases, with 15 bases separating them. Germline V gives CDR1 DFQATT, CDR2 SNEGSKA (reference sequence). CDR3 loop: CSAMTGLAPYEQYF. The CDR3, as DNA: TGCAGTGCTATGACTGGCCTAGCGCCCTACGAGCAGTACTTC.

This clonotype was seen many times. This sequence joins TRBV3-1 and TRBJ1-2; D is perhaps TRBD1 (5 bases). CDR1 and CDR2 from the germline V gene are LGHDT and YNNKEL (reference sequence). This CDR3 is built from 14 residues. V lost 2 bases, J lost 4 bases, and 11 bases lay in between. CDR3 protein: CASSQTDRSYGYTF. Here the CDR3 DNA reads TGTGCCAGCAGCCAAACCGACAGAAGCTATGGCTACACCTTC. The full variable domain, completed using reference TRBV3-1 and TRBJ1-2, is DTAVSQTPKYLVTQMGNDKSIKCEQNLGHDTMYWYKQDSKKFLKIMFSYNNKELIINETVPNRFSPKSPDKAHLNLHINSLELGDSAVYFCASSQTDRSYGYTFGSGTRLTVV.

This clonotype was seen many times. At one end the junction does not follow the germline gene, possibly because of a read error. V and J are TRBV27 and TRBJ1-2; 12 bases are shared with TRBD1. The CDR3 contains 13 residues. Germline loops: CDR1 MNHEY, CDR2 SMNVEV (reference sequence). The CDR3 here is CASRGTGTGGSTF. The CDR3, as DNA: TGTGCCAGCAGAGGAACCGGGACAGGGGGCTCCACCTTC.

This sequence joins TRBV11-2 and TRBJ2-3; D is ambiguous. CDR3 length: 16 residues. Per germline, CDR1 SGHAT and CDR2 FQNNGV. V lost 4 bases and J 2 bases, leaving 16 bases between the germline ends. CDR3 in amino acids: CASSSNFGPATDTQYF. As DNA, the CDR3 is TGTGCCAGCAGCTCCAACTTCGGACCCGCCACAGATACGCAGTATTTT.

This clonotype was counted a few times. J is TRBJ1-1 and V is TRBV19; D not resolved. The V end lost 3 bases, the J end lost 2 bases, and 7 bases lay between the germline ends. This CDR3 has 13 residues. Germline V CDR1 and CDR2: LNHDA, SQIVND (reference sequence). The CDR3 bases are TGTGCCAGTAGTATTAACACCAACACTGAAGCTTTCTTT. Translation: CASSINTNTEAFF.

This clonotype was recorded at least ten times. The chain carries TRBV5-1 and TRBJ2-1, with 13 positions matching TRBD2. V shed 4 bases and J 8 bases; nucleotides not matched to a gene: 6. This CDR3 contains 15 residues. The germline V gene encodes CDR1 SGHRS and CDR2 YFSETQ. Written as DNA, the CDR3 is TGCGCCAGCAGCCTCGGGACTAGCGGGAACTATGAGCAGTTCTTC. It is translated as CASSLGTSGNYEQFF.

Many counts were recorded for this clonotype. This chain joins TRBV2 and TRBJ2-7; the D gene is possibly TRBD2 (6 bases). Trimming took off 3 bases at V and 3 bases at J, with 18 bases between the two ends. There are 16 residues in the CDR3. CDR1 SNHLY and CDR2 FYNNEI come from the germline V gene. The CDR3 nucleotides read TGTGCCAGCAGTGAGGAGGGAGCGGGCCAAGTCTACGAGCAGTACTTC. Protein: CASSEEGAGQVYEQYF.

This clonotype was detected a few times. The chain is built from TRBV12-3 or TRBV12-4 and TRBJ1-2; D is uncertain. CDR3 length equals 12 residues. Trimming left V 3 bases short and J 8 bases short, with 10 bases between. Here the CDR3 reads CASSLGPRGYTF. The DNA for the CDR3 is TGTGCCAGCAGTTTGGGTCCGCGGGGCTACACCTTC.

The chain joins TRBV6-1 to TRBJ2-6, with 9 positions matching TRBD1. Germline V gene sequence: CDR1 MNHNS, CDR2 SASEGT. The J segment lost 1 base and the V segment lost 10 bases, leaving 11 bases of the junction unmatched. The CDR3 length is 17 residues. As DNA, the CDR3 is TGTGCCACCAAAAGGGACAGGGAATCTTCTGGGGCCAACGTCCTGACTTTC. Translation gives CATKRDRESSGANVLTF.

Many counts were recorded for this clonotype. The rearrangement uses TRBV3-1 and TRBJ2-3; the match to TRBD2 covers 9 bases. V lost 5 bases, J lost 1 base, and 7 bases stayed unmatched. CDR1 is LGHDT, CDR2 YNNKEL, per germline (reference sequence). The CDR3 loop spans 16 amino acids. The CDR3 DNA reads TGTGCCAGCAGCGGACCGGGACTAGCCGGCACAGATACGCAGTATTTT. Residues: CASSGPGLAGTDTQYF.

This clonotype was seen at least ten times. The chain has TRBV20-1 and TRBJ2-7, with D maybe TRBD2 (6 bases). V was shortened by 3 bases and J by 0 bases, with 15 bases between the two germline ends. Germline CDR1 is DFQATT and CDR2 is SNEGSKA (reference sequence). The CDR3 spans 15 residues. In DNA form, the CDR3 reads TGCAGTGCTAGCCGCGGGGACGGGAGCTCCTACGAGCAGTACTTC. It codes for CSASRGDGSSYEQYF.

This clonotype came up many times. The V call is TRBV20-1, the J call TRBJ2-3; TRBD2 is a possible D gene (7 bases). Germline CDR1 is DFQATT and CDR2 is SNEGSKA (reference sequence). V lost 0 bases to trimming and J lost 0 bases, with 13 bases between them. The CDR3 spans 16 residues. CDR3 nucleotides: TGCAGTGCTAGAGAGGCGGGGGCTGCTAGCACAGATACGCAGTATTTT. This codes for CSAREAGAASTDTQYF.

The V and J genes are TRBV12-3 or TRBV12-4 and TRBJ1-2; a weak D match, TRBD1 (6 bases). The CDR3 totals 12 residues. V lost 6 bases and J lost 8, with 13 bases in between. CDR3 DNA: TGTGCCAGCAGAACTACAGGGCTCGGCTACACCTTC. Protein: CASRTTGLGYTF.